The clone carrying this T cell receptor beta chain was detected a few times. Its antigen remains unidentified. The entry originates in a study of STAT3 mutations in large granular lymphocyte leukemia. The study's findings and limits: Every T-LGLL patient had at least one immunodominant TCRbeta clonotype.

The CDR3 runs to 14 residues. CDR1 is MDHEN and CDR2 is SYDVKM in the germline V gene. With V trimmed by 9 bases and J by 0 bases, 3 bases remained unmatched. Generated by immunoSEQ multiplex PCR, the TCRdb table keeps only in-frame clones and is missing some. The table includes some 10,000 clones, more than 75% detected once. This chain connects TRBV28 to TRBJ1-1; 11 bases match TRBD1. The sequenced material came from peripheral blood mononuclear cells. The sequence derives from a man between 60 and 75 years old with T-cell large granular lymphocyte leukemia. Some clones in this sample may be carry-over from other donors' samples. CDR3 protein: CASGQGALNTEAFF. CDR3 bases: TGTGCCAGTGGACAGGGGGCTTTGAACACTGAAGCTTTCTTT.